These 21 T cell receptor beta chains were sequenced from one sample in a study of human T cells and chemical hapten exposure. The time point here: patch test 1, 2 weeks after DPC sensitization. Treatment meaning: therapeutic diphenylcyclopropenone sensitization with weekly scalp DPC. TCRdb reanalysed the RACE reads using MiXCR and keeps one entry per CDR3 protein. The repertoire holds 180,000 or so distinct CDR3 sequences, with more than 20% as singletons. Sequencing used whole blood, obtained in connection with sensitization to the hapten diphenylcyclopropenone (DPC). The receptor source for this set is a woman aged 45 to 65 with alopecia areata. Some clones in this sample may be carry-over from other donors' samples.

The genes are TRBV6-5 and TRBJ2-7; D may be TRBD2 (5 bases). CDR1 and CDR2 (germline): MNHEY, SVGAGI. The germline V and J ends were trimmed by 0 bases and 3 bases, with 12 bases remaining between them. This CDR3 comprises 15 residues. CDR3 in amino acids: CASSYSTGMHYEQYF. CDR3 DNA sequence: TGTGCCAGCAGTTACTCGACCGGGATGCACTACGAGCAGTACTTC.

This clonotype showed up just a few times. The chain couples TRBV5-1 to TRBJ2-7, with 9 bases that match TRBD1. V lost 0 bases to trimming and J lost 2 bases; unmatched junction nucleotides: 0. In germline, CDR1 is SGHRS, CDR2 YFSETQ. The CDR3 has 14 amino acids. The CDR3 reads CASSLGTGAYEQYF. In nucleotides, the CDR3 is TGCGCCAGCAGCTTGGGGACAGGGGCCTACGAGCAGTACTTC.

This clonotype has only a few counts. The V gene is TRBV29-1, the J gene TRBJ1-5; 8 nucleotides line up with TRBD1. This CDR3 has 13 residues. Germline assignment: CDR1 SQVTM and CDR2 ANQGSEA. The ends lost 6 bases at V and 5 bases at J; junction bases unmatched: 6. CDR3 coding DNA: TGCAGCGTCGGACAGGGTATTGATCAGCCCCAGCATTTT. Encoded protein: CSVGQGIDQPQHF.

The CDR3 nucleotides read TGTGCCAGCAGCCAAGAATCTTCATCGGGAGGCGCCTACGAGCAGTACTTC. This translates into CASSQESSSGGAYEQYF. V is TRBV4-2 and J is TRBJ2-7, with TRBD2 identical over 7 bases. J was trimmed by 2 bases and V by 0 bases; bases with no gene match: 10. The germline CDR1 and CDR2 sequences are LGHNA and YNFKEQ. The CDR3 has 17 residues.

The CDR3, as DNA: TGTGCCAGCAGTGATTTTTCAAATACGCAGTATTTT. Its protein product is CASSDFSNTQYF. V gene TRBV2 combines with J gene TRBJ2-3; D is uncertain. The CDR3 spans 12 residues. CDR1 and CDR2 from the germline V gene are SNHLY and FYNNEI. Trimming left V 3 bases short and J 7 bases short, with 8 bases between.

The chain joins TRBV12-3 or TRBV12-4 to TRBJ2-3; D is undetermined. V was pared by 3 bases and J by 2 bases, with 9 bases between. The CDR3 has 14 amino acids. The CDR3 nucleotides are TGTGCCAGCAGTTTTCAACAGCCCACAGATACGCAGTATTTT. Its protein is CASSFQQPTDTQYF.

The V and J genes are TRBV12-3 or TRBV12-4 and TRBJ2-2; 11 bases are a match to TRBD1. CDR3 length: 18 residues. The junction had 9 bases not matched to a gene; V was cut back by 5 bases and J by 1 base. DNA for the CDR3: TGTGCCAGCAGTCCCCTGGTGGGACAGGGGGGGAACACCGGGGAGCTGTTTTTT. This sequence encodes CASSPLVGQGGNTGELFF.

This clonotype was picked up a small number of times. J is TRBJ2-3 and V is TRBV28, with D possibly being TRBD1 (6 bases). Per germline, CDR1 MDHEN and CDR2 SYDVKM. V lost 2 bases to trimming and J lost 4 bases, with 13 bases between them. This CDR3 has 15 residues. This chain's CDR3 is CASSLAQGWADTQYF. CDR3 sequence (DNA): TGTGCCAGCAGTTTAGCCCAGGGGTGGGCAGATACGCAGTATTTT.

This clonotype was seen more than once but under ten times. The chain combines TRBV7-8 with TRBJ1-1, with no clear D. The CDR3 consists of 15 residues. V lost 4 bases, J lost 1 base, and 13 bases lay in between. Germline CDR1 and CDR2: SGHVS and FQNEAQ. The CDR3 sequence: CASSYGRLKNTEAFF. The CDR3 DNA is TGTGCCAGCAGCTACGGGCGACTGAAGAACACTGAAGCTTTCTTT.

The gene calls are TRBV20-1 and TRBJ2-3; 9 positions match TRBD2. CDR1 DFQATT and CDR2 SNEGSKA come from the germline V gene (reference sequence). The trim removed 6 bases at V and 6 bases at J, leaving 7 bases unmatched. There are 13 residues in the CDR3. The CDR3 nucleotides are TGCAGTGCCGCTAGCGGGATGAGTGATACGCAGTATTTT. It specifies CSAASGMSDTQYF.

V is TRBV9 and J is TRBJ2-7; 14 positions match TRBD2. V lost 2 bases and J lost 6; bases outside the gene matches: 7. Germline CDR1 reads SGDLS; CDR2 reads YYNGEE. The CDR3 consists of 16 residues. CDR3 amino acids: CASSVGLAGEGGEQYF. The CDR3 bases are TGTGCCAGCAGCGTGGGACTAGCGGGAGAAGGAGGCGAGCAGTACTTC.

This chain uses TRBV11-1 with TRBJ2-3; D call uncertain. This CDR3 has 14 amino acids. V dropped 5 bases and J dropped 2 bases, with 11 bases sitting between them. The germline V gene encodes CDR1 SGHAT and CDR2 FQDESV (reference sequence). The CDR3 nucleotides are TGTGCCAGCAGCGTCACAATTATCACAGATACGCAGTATTTT. This gives the protein CASSVTIITDTQYF.

This chain uses TRBV11-1 with TRBJ2-1; D is tentatively TRBD1 or TRBD2 (5 bases each). Trimming removed 5 bases at V and 2 bases at J, with 10 bases between. Germline V lookup: CDR1 SGHAT, CDR2 FQDESV (reference sequence). The CDR3 runs 14 residues. CDR3 loop: CASSLRDAYNEQFF. CDR3 coding DNA: TGTGCCAGCAGCCTCAGGGACGCCTACAATGAGCAGTTCTTC.

This rearrangement joins TRBV3-1 to TRBJ2-1, with 7 bases identical to TRBD2. V was clipped by 7 bases and J by 5 bases; unmatched bases: 11. CDR1 LGHDT and CDR2 YNNKEL come from the germline V gene (reference sequence). The CDR3 consists of 15 residues. CDR3 protein: CASTFMGGSNNEQFF. The CDR3 DNA reads as TGTGCCAGCACCTTTATGGGCGGGAGTAACAATGAGCAGTTCTTC.

The chain recombines TRBV10-2 with TRBJ2-1; 11 bases agree with TRBD2. V lost 3 bases to trimming and J lost 3 bases; unmatched junction nucleotides: 1. Germline-derived CDR1 and CDR2 are WSHSY and SAAADI. The length of the CDR3 is 15 residues. The CDR3 DNA is TGCGCCAGCAGTGACGGGACTAGCGGCTACAATGAGCAGTTCTTC. It is translated as CASSDGTSGYNEQFF.

This clonotype showed up just a few times. The rearrangement joins TRBV9 to TRBJ1-2; 7 bases agree with TRBD1. V shed 1 base, J shed 8 bases, and the junction held 11 bases outside the gene matches. The V gene's germline CDR1 is SGDLS and CDR2 YYNGEE. This CDR3 has 15 residues. The CDR3 DNA is TGTGCCAGCAGCGTAAGAGGGGACAGTCTTGTGGGCTACACCTTC. Translating it yields CASSVRGDSLVGYTF. Complete variable domain (other parts from reference TRBV9 and TRBJ1-2): DSGVTQTPKHLITATGQRVTLRCSPRSGDLSVYWYQQSLDQGLQFLIQYYNGEERAKGNILERFSAQQFPDLHSELNLSSLELGDSALYFCASSVRGDSLVGYTFGSGTRLTVV.

The chain is built from TRBV28 and TRBJ1-1, with 8 bases identical to TRBD1. V was clipped by 4 bases and J by 3 bases; unmatched bases: 7. The V gene's germline CDR1 is MDHEN and CDR2 SYDVKM. The CDR3 consists of 15 residues. The CDR3 bases are TGTGCCAGCAGTTCCGACCCAGGGGGCGACACTGAAGCTTTCTTT. Encoded protein: CASSSDPGGDTEAFF.

This chain connects TRBV7-9 to TRBJ2-5; tentative D call: TRBD2 (6 bases). This CDR3 spans 15 amino acids. With 3 bases removed from V and 1 base from J, the gap between germline ends came to 12 bases. Germline values: CDR1 SEHNR, CDR2 FQNEAQ (reference sequence). The CDR3 loop is CASSFSGLLQETQYF. Written as DNA, the CDR3 is TGTGCCAGCAGCTTTAGCGGCCTACTCCAAGAGACCCAGTACTTC. Looking up the rest from reference TRBV7-9 and TRBJ2-5 gives the full variable domain: DTGVSQNPRHKITKRGQNVTFRCDPISEHNRLYWYRQTLGQGPEFLTYFQNEAQLEKSRLLSDRFSAERPKGSFSTLEIQRTEQGDSAMYLCASSFSGLLQETQYFGPGTRLLVL.

Many counts were recorded for this clonotype. The chain uses TRBV6-5 and TRBJ1-1; the D is unclear. V was clipped by 11 bases and J by 0 bases, with 10 bases between them. The length of the CDR3 is 12 residues. CDR1 and CDR2 from the germline V gene are MNHEY and SVGAGI. CDR3 nucleotide sequence: TGTGCCTCGTCGGCCGTGAACACTGAAGCTTTCTTT. As protein: CASSAVNTEAFF.

This sequence joins TRBV10-3 and TRBJ1-2, with D unresolved. The CDR3 is made up of 12 amino acids. V was trimmed by 3 bases and J by 13 bases, leaving 15 bases between them. Germline CDR1 is ENHRY and CDR2 is SYGVKD. CDR3 protein: CAISDLADVLTF. Here the CDR3 DNA reads TGTGCCATCAGTGACTTGGCGGACGTGCTCACCTTC.

The chain links TRBV3-1 to TRBJ1-1, with no clear D. The CDR3 contains 14 residues. Germline CDR1 LGHDT, CDR2 YNNKEL (reference sequence). The V and J ends lost 1 base and 1 base respectively, with 7 bases between them. CDR3 nucleotides: TGTGCCAGCAGCCAAGGACCCCAGAACACTGAAGCTTTCTTT. It is translated as CASSQGPQNTEAFF.